This T cell receptor (beta chain) was captured by sequencing in a study of blood T cell repertoires in COVID-19. Study background: Acute and convalescent COVID-19 specimens originated in the United States, Italy and Spain. PBMCs, B-cell-depleted T cells, or T cells were the source of the cDNA or gDNA that made up the material.

Germline CDR1 and CDR2: KGHSH and LQKENI. J gave up 7 bases and V 5 bases, and 8 bases lay outside the gene matches. The CDR3 contains 15 residues. Under the authors' procedure: Quantification of nucleated cells was approximated via reference gene primer amplification. TCRdb keeps only in-frame clones here, not all; method: immunoSEQ multiplex PCR. That table gives V, J and clone size, and the DNA gave D and trimming. The sample holds roughly 98,000 clones, approximately 86% seen once. This clonotype was sampled from a man between 65 and 85 years old with active or convalescent COVID-19. The sequenced sample consisted of peripheral blood. V gene TRBV18 combines with J gene TRBJ1-5; 10 bases line up with TRBD1. The CDR3 here is CASSSGTGDPQPQHF. DNA for the CDR3: TGTGCCAGCTCATCCGGGACAGGGGATCCCCAGCCCCAGCATTTT.